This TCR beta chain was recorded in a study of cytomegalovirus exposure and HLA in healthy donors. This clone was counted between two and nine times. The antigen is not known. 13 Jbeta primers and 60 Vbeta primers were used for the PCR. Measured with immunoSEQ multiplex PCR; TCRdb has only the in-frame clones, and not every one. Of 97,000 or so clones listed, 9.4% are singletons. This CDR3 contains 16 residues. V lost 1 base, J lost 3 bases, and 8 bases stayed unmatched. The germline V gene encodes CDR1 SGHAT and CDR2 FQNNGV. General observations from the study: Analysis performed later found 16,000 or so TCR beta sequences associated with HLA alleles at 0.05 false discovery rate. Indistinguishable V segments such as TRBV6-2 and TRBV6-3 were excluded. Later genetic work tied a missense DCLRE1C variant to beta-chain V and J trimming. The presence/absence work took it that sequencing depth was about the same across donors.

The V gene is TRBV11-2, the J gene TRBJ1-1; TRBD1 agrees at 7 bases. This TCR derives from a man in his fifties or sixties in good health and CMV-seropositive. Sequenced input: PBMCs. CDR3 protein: CASSLAIYDRDTEAFF. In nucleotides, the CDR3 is TGTGCCAGCAGCTTAGCCATCTACGACAGGGACACTGAAGCTTTCTTT.